Below are 25 T cell receptor beta chains sequenced from a single sample in a study of cytomegalovirus exposure and HLA in healthy donors. PCR primers comprised 60 Vbeta and 13 Jbeta primers. The protocol was immunoSEQ multiplex PCR, while the TCRdb copy is restricted to in-frame clones and leaves out a portion. The sample has approximately 140,000 clones; over 75% are singletons. The sequenced material came from PBMCs. These TCRs come from a man aged 35 to 55 in good health and CMV-seronegative.

The chain has TRBV30 and TRBJ2-3, with TRBD2 matching 8 bases. In germline, CDR1 is GTSNPN, CDR2 SVGIG (reference sequence). CDR3 length: 19 residues. Trimming took 0 bases from V and 4 from J; bases not matched to a gene: 18. CDR3: CAWSVDRAEAGAFSDTQYF. As DNA, the CDR3 is TGTGCCTGGAGTGTAGACCGAGCGGAAGCGGGAGCGTTCTCAGATACGCAGTATTTT.

CDR3 loop: CASSLGQSTDTQYF. Here the CDR3 DNA reads TGCGCCAGCAGCTTGGGACAGTCCACAGATACGCAGTATTTT. The chain joins TRBV5-1 to TRBJ2-3; D perhaps matches TRBD1 (5 bases). This CDR3 is built from 14 residues. From germline, CDR1 is SGHRS and CDR2 YFSETQ. V was pared by 0 bases and J by 2 bases, with 7 bases between.

V is TRBV18 and J is TRBJ2-7, with 7 bases matching TRBD2. Trimming took 6 bases from V and 3 from J; bases not matched to a gene: 2. The V gene's germline CDR1 is KGHSH and CDR2 LQKENI. This CDR3 is built from 12 residues. DNA for the CDR3: TGTGCCAGCTCCCGGGACTACTACGAGCAGTACTTC. Translation: CASSRDYYEQYF.

The chain recombines TRBV18 with TRBJ1-5, with 11 nucleotides matching TRBD1. The ends lost 3 bases at V and 1 base at J; junction bases unmatched: 2. Germline V lookup: CDR1 KGHSH, CDR2 LQKENI. The CDR3 has 16 residues. The CDR3 spells CASSPGQGVSNQPQHF. The DNA of the CDR3 is TGTGCCAGCTCACCGGGACAGGGGGTAAGCAATCAGCCCCAGCATTTT.

The chain is built from TRBV28 and TRBJ1-4; D gene ambiguous. Trimming stripped 3 bases from V and 0 bases from J, with 8 bases between. CDR1 and CDR2 (germline): MDHEN, SYDVKM. The CDR3 contains 15 residues. The CDR3 region has the DNA TGTGCCAGCAGTTTGACTCAGTCAACTAATGAAAAACTGTTTTTT. Translation gives CASSLTQSTNEKLFF.

The chain couples TRBV15 to TRBJ1-6; no clear D. This CDR3 has 13 residues. V lost 5 bases and J 4 bases, leaving 6 bases between the germline ends. Germline V gives CDR1 LNHNV, CDR2 YYDKDF (reference sequence). The CDR3 loop reads CATSALYNSPLHF. As DNA, the CDR3 is TGTGCCACCAGCGCGCTGTATAATTCACCCCTCCACTTT.

This clone was counted a single time. This rearrangement joins TRBV27 to TRBJ2-1, with 11 bases matching TRBD2. Trimming at V came to 3 bases and at J to 9 bases, leaving 7 bases not matched to a gene. Germline V gene lookup returns CDR1 MNHEY and CDR2 SMNVEV (reference sequence). The CDR3 is 15 residues long. The CDR3 spells CASSFDVAGGLEQFF. The CDR3 nucleotides read TGTGCCAGCAGTTTTGATGTAGCGGGGGGGCTTGAGCAGTTCTTC.

The V call is TRBV9, the J call TRBJ2-7; 12 positions match TRBD2. J gave up 0 bases and V 3 bases, and 4 bases lay outside the gene matches. The CDR3 runs to 16 residues. Per germline, CDR1 SGDLS and CDR2 YYNGEE. CDR3 residues: CASSAATSGSSYEQYF. The DNA for the CDR3 is TGTGCCAGCAGCGCCGCGACTAGCGGGAGCTCCTACGAGCAGTACTTC.

The chain couples TRBV6-5 to TRBJ1-2, with D maybe TRBD1 (6 bases). Germline CDR1 reads MNHEY; CDR2 reads SVGAGI. The V end was cut by 0 bases, the J end by 5 bases, with 10 bases between. The CDR3 consists of 14 residues. The CDR3 nucleotides are TGTGCCAGCAGTTACTCAGGGGGAGTTTATGGCTACACCTTC. Translated: CASSYSGGVYGYTF.

About this clone: Other nucleotide sequences from this sample produce the same CDR3. The chain carries TRBV30 and TRBJ1-5, with no clear D. The CDR3 loop spans 13 amino acids. Trimming shortened V by 4 bases and J by 0 bases, and 7 bases separated the two germline ends. CDR1 is GTSNPN and CDR2 is SVGIG in the germline V gene (reference sequence). DNA of the CDR3: TGTGCCTGGACAGAAGATAGCAATCAGCCCCAGCATTTT. Translating it yields CAWTEDSNQPQHF.

J is TRBJ2-1 and V is TRBV7-2, with TRBD2 matching 9 bases. There are 16 residues in the CDR3. Trimming at V came to 3 bases and at J to 0 bases, leaving 3 bases not matched to a gene. Germline V gives CDR1 SGHTA, CDR2 FQGNSA. The CDR3 spells CASSLSGRSSYNEQFF. CDR3 nucleotides: TGTGCCAGCAGCTTGAGCGGGAGGAGCTCCTACAATGAGCAGTTCTTC.

This chain's CDR3 is CASSLRQGQDSALHF. The CDR3 DNA follows: TGCGCCAGCAGCTTGAGACAGGGCCAAGATTCGGCCCTCCACTTT. The chain links TRBV5-1 to TRBJ1-6, with 7 bases matching TRBD1. V was pared by 1 base and J by 14 bases, with 12 bases of the junction left unmatched. The CDR3 consists of 15 residues. Germline loops: CDR1 SGHRS, CDR2 YFSETQ.

The chain is built from TRBV7-6 and TRBJ1-1; D unclear. The CDR3 runs to 14 residues. V lost 4 bases and J lost 8, with 17 bases in between. The germline CDR1 and CDR2 sequences are SGHVS and FNYEAQ. The CDR3 here is CASSSWQSGTEAFF. In DNA, the CDR3 is TGTGCCAGCAGCTCATGGCAGTCAGGTACAGAAGCTTTCTTT.

The CDR3 is CASSVGAGVGEQYF. In DNA, the CDR3 is TGTGCCAGCAGTGTTGGGGCAGGGGTTGGCGAGCAGTACTTC. V usage is TRBV2 and J usage is TRBJ2-7, with a tentative D call TRBD1 (6 bases). Germline-derived CDR1 and CDR2 are SNHLY and FYNNEI. The CDR3 is 14 amino acids. V was pared by 4 bases and J by 6 bases, with 16 bases between.

This rearrangement joins TRBV2 to TRBJ2-3; the D gene is possibly TRBD2 (6 bases). V lost 5 bases to trimming and J lost 0 bases, with 15 bases between them. The CDR3 runs 16 residues. Germline V gene sequence: CDR1 SNHLY, CDR2 FYNNEI. The DNA for the CDR3 is TGTGCCAGCAGTCTTGAACGGGACTGGAGCACAGATACGCAGTATTTT. Translated: CASSLERDWSTDTQYF.

This clone was seen just once. The chain has TRBV6-1 and TRBJ2-5; D is undetermined. Near its end, the DNA agrees better with TRBJ2-7, so the J call may be wrong. Germline V lookup: CDR1 MNHNS, CDR2 SASEGT. The CDR3 consists of 13 residues. CDR3 amino acids: CASSEAEYPEQYF. As DNA, the CDR3 is TGTGCCAGCAGTGAAGCTGAGTATCCCGAGCAGTACTTC.

The genes are TRBV6-5 and TRBJ2-5; a possible D gene is TRBD2 (5 bases). The V gene's germline CDR1 is MNHEY and CDR2 SVGAGI. The V and J ends lost 6 bases and 6 bases respectively, with 14 bases between them. There are 13 residues in the CDR3. The CDR3 region is CASSLGSGKTQYF. As DNA, the CDR3 is TGTGCCAGCAGCCTTGGGAGTGGAAAGACCCAGTACTTC.

In this sample, this clone turned up a few times. The gene calls are TRBV7-2 and TRBJ2-5; D possibly corresponds to TRBD2 (6 bases). The V gene lost 0 bases and the J gene lost 6 bases, with 17 bases spanning the gap. CDR3 length: 16 residues. Germline assignment: CDR1 SGHTA and CDR2 FQGNSA. The CDR3 region has the DNA TGTGCCAGCAGCTTAGCGCTGGGCGGAGGGGCGCAGACCCAGTACTTC. Its translation is CASSLALGGGAQTQYF.

V is TRBV28 and J is TRBJ2-7, with TRBD2 as a possible D gene (6 bases). The CDR3 loop spans 13 amino acids. CDR1 and CDR2 (germline): MDHEN, SYDVKM. Trimming stripped 7 bases from V and 6 bases from J, with 16 bases between. The CDR3 loop is CASTRVRGGEQYF. CDR3 nucleotides: TGTGCCAGCACTCGGGTCCGGGGAGGCGAGCAGTACTTC.

The V and J genes are TRBV11-2 and TRBJ2-7; TRBD1 matches at 8 bases. CDR3 length: 15 residues. The ends lost 1 base at V and 2 bases at J; junction bases unmatched: 4. Germline lookup yields CDR1 SGHAT and CDR2 FQNNGV. CDR3 bases: TGTGCCAGCAGCTTAGGGACAGGGTCCACCTACGAGCAGTACTTC. Its protein product is CASSLGTGSTYEQYF.

This clone turned up a few times. This chain connects TRBV5-1 to TRBJ1-1, with 8 bases matching TRBD1. V shed 4 bases and J 3 bases; nucleotides not matched to a gene: 11. This CDR3 contains 16 residues. Germline V gene data show CDR1 as SGHRS and CDR2 as YFSETQ. CDR3 nucleotides: TGCGCCAGCAGCCCACCATCAGGGGGCGGGGACACTGAAGCTTTCTTT. Translated, it gives CASSPPSGGGDTEAFF.

With respect to this clone: One end of the junction fails to match germline, which may point to a read error. This chain uses TRBV7-9 with TRBJ2-2, with D tentatively TRBD1 (5 bases). CDR3 size: 17 residues. Germline CDR1 is SEHNR and CDR2 is FQNEAQ (reference sequence). CDR3 nucleotides: TGTTCCAGCAGCTTACCCACCCGACAGCCGAACACCGGGGAGCTGTTTTTT. It encodes CSSSLPTRQPNTGELFF.

This clone was seen once. This sequence joins TRBV19 and TRBJ2-5; tentatively, D is TRBD2 (6 bases). The end of the DNA aligns better with TRBJ2-7, so the J call may be wrong. This CDR3 region has 12 residues. The germline V gene has CDR1 LNHDA and CDR2 SQIVND (reference sequence). The CDR3 spells CASGGWGYEQYF. CDR3 in DNA: TGTGCCAGCGGAGGGTGGGGCTACGAGCAGTACTTC.

This clone was seen only once. The chain is built from TRBV18 and TRBJ1-2; TRBD1 might be the D (5 bases). CDR3 length equals 16 residues. V shed 2 bases and J shed 8 bases, with 21 bases lying between them. Germline loops: CDR1 KGHSH, CDR2 LQKENI. In DNA, the CDR3 is TGTGCCAGCTCACCAGGATTGCAGGGCCTAGAATCCGGCTACACCTTC. Encoded protein: CASSPGLQGLESGYTF.

This clone was detected only a few times. The V call is TRBV5-5, the J call TRBJ2-5; TRBD2 agrees at 9 bases. Germline V gene lookup returns CDR1 SGHKS and CDR2 YYEKEE (reference sequence). The CDR3 has 15 amino acids. Trimming removed 10 bases from V and 5 bases from J; junction bases left unmatched: 15. CDR3 protein: CASSPWAGGSETQYF. The CDR3 DNA follows: TGTGCCTCCTCCCCTTGGGCGGGGGGGTCTGAGACCCAGTACTTC.